Below are 7 T cell receptor beta chains sequenced from a single sample in a study of blood T cell repertoires in COVID-19. Only in-frame clones appear in the TCRdb table, and some are missing; sequencing was by immunoSEQ multiplex PCR. In the table there are 250,000 or so clones, around 87% of which are singletons. Input material: peripheral blood. These receptors were taken from a woman aged 55-70 years with COVID-19, enrolled during active disease.

The chain couples TRBV7-6 to TRBJ1-4; unclear D gene. CDR1 and CDR2 from the germline V gene are SGHVS and FNYEAQ. The V end lost 2 bases, the J end lost 5 bases, and 12 bases lay between the germline ends. This CDR3 is built from 15 residues. DNA for the CDR3: TGTGCCAGCAGCTTATCAGGCAGCATCAATGAAAAACTGTTTTTT. Translation: CASSLSGSINEKLFF.

This chain links TRBV10-1 with TRBJ2-7, with D maybe TRBD1 (6 bases). Germline V gene data show CDR1 as WNHNN and CDR2 as SYGVQD (reference sequence). The germline V and J ends were trimmed by 7 bases and 1 base, with 14 bases remaining between them. The CDR3 spans 14 residues. The CDR3 DNA sequence: TGCGCCAGCATCGTCCGGGACACTTCCTACGAGCAGTACTTC. It specifies CASIVRDTSYEQYF.

This clone was recorded many times. The chain recombines TRBV7-9 with TRBJ2-7, with 7 bases fitting TRBD1. CDR3 length equals 12 residues. V was pared by 6 bases and J by 4 bases, with 3 bases of the junction left unmatched. Germline CDR1 reads SEHNR; CDR2 reads FQNEAQ (reference sequence). The CDR3 bases are TGTGCCAGCAGTTCACAGGGGTACGAGCAGTACTTC. Its protein product is CASSSQGYEQYF. Complete variable domain (other parts from reference TRBV7-9 and TRBJ2-7): DTGVSQNPRHKITKRGQNVTFRCDPISEHNRLYWYRQTLGQGPEFLTYFQNEAQLEKSRLLSDRFSAERPKGSFSTLEIQRTEQGDSAMYLCASSSQGYEQYFGPGTRLTVT.

V usage is TRBV6-4 and J usage is TRBJ1-5, with D possibly being TRBD1 (6 bases). Germline values: CDR1 MRHNA, CDR2 SNTAGT. The CDR3 runs 14 residues. V was trimmed by 5 bases and J by 3 bases, leaving 11 bases between them. CDR3: CASSPSGDNQPQHF. The CDR3, as DNA: TGTGCCAGCAGTCCCTCAGGGGACAATCAGCCCCAGCATTTT.

The chain carries TRBV11-3 and TRBJ2-1; TRBD1 agrees at 7 bases. Germline V CDR1 and CDR2: SGHNT, YENEEA. CDR3 length: 15 amino acids. Trimming at V came to 1 base and at J to 2 bases, leaving 2 bases not matched to a gene. Written as DNA, the CDR3 is TGTGCCAGCAGCTTAGGGGACAGCCCCTACAATGAGCAGTTCTTC. Its protein product is CASSLGDSPYNEQFF.

This chain joins TRBV7-9 and TRBJ1-1, with a possible D match to TRBD1 (6 bases). The length of the CDR3 is 15 residues. V was cut by 8 bases and J by 4 bases, with 20 bases left in between. Germline loops: CDR1 SEHNR, CDR2 FQNEAQ (reference sequence). The CDR3: CASGPRGGGSTEAFF. The CDR3 DNA follows: TGTGCCAGCGGTCCAAGGGGGGGCGGAAGCACTGAAGCTTTCTTT. The full variable domain, its missing parts supplied by reference TRBV7-9 and TRBJ1-1, is DTGVSQNPRHKITKRGQNVTFRCDPISEHNRLYWYRQTLGQGPEFLTYFQNEAQLEKSRLLSDRFSAERPKGSFSTLEIQRTEQGDSAMYLCASGPRGGGSTEAFFGQGTRLTVV.

The chain combines TRBV19 with TRBJ1-1, with a possible D match to TRBD1 (5 bases). The CDR3 covers 15 residues. V gave up 6 bases and J gave up 5 bases, with 19 bases separating them. CDR1 is LNHDA and CDR2 is SQIVND in the germline V gene (reference sequence). The chain's CDR3 is CASSITGTEATEAFF. Here the CDR3 DNA reads TGTGCCAGTAGCATTACTGGGACTGAGGCTACTGAAGCTTTCTTT.